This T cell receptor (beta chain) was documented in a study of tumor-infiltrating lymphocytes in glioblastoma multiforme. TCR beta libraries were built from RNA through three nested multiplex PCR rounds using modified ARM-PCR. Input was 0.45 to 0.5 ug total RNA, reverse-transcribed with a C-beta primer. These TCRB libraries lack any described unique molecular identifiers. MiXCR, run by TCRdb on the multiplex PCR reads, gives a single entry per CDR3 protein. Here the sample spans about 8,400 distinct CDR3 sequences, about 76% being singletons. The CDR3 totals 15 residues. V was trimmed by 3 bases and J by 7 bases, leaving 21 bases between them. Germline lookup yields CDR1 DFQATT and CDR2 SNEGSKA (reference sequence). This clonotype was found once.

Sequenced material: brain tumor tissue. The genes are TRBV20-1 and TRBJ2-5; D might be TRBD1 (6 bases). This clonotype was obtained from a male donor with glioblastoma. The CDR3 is CSASFRGGISGTQYF. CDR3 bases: TGCAGTGCTAGCTTTAGAGGGGGTATTAGTGGGACCCAGTACTTC.